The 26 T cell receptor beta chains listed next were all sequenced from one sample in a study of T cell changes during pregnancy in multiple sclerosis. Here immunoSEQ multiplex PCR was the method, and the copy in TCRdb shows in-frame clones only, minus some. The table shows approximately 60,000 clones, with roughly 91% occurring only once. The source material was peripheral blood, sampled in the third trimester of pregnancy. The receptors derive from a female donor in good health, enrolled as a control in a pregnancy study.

The CDR3 bases are TGTGCCAGCAGGGGGACAGAAAGGCGCAGCTATGGCTACACCTTC. This translates into CASRGTERRSYGYTF. The V call is TRBV6-5, the J call TRBJ1-2; 7 bases align to TRBD1. CDR1 and CDR2 from the germline V gene are MNHEY and SVGAGI. V gave up 6 bases and J gave up 4 bases; unmatched junction bases: 11. The CDR3 contains 15 residues.

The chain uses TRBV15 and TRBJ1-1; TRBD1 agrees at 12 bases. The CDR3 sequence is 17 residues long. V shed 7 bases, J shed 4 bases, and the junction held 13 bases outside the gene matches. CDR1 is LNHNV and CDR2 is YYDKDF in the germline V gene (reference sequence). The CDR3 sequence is CATKKVGTGGAGTEAFF. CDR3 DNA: TGTGCCACCAAGAAAGTAGGGACAGGGGGCGCGGGCACTGAAGCTTTCTTT.

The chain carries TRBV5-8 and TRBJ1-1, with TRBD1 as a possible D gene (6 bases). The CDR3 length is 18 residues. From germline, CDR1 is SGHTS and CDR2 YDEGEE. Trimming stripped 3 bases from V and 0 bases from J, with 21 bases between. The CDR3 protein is CASSWEEGGQFMNTEAFF. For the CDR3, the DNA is TGTGCCAGCAGCTGGGAAGAGGGGGGGCAGTTCATGAACACTGAAGCTTTCTTT.

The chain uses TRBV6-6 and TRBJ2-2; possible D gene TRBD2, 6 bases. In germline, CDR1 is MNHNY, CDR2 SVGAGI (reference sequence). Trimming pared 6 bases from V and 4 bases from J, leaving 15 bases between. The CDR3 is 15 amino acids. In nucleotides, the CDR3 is TGTGCCAGCAGCCCCGAGGGACTTCTCACCGGGGAGCTGTTTTTT. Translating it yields CASSPEGLLTGELFF.

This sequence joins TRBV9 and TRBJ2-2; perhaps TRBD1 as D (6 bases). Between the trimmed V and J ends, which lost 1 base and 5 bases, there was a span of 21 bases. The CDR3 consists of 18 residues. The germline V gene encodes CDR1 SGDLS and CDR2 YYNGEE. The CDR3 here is CASSVQQNRAWGTGELFF. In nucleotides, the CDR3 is TGTGCCAGCAGCGTACAGCAAAACAGGGCCTGGGGAACCGGGGAGCTGTTTTTT. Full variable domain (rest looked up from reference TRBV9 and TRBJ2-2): DSGVTQTPKHLITATGQRVTLRCSPRSGDLSVYWYQQSLDQGLQFLIQYYNGEERAKGNILERFSAQQFPDLHSELNLSSLELGDSALYFCASSVQQNRAWGTGELFFGEGSRLTVL.

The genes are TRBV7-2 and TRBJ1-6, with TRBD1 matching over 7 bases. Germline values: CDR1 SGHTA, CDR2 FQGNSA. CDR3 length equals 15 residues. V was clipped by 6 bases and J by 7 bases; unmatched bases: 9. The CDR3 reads CASRLQGPKNSPLHF. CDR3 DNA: TGTGCCAGCAGGCTACAGGGGCCGAAAAATTCACCCCTCCACTTT.

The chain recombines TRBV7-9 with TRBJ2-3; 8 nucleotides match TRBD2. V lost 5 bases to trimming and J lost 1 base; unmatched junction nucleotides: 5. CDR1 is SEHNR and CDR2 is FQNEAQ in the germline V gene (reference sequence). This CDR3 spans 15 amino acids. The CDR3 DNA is TGTGCCAGCAGCGTTACTAGCGGACGCACAGATACGCAGTATTTT. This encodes CASSVTSGRTDTQYF. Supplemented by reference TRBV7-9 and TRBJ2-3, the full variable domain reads DTGVSQNPRHKITKRGQNVTFRCDPISEHNRLYWYRQTLGQGPEFLTYFQNEAQLEKSRLLSDRFSAERPKGSFSTLEIQRTEQGDSAMYLCASSVTSGRTDTQYFGPGTRLTVL.

The CDR3 bases are TGTGCCAGTAGTGTGGCGACAGGAAACTATGGCTACACCTTC. Encoded protein: CASSVATGNYGYTF. The gene calls are TRBV19 and TRBJ1-2; D perhaps matches TRBD1 (6 bases). Trimming took 5 bases from V and 2 from J, leaving 12 bases between them. Germline lookup yields CDR1 LNHDA and CDR2 SQIVND (reference sequence). The CDR3 length is 14 residues.

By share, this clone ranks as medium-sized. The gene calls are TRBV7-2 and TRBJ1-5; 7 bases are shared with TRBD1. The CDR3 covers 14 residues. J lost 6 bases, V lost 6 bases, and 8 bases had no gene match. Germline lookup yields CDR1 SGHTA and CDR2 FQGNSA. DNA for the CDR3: TGTGCCAGCAGTTCTGACAGGGTCGGTCAGCCCCAGCATTTT. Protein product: CASSSDRVGQPQHF.

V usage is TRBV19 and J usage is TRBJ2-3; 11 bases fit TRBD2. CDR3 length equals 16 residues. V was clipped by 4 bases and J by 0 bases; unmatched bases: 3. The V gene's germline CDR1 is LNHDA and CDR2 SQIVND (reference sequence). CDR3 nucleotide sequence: TGTGCCAGTAGTAACCGACTAGCGGGGAGCACAGATACGCAGTATTTT. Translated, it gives CASSNRLAGSTDTQYF.

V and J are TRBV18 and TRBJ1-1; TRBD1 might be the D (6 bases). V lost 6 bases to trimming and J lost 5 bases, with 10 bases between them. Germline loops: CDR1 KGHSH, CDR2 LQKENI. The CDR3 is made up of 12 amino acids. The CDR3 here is CASSYRETEAFF. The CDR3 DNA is TGTGCCAGCTCCTACAGGGAGACTGAAGCTTTCTTT.

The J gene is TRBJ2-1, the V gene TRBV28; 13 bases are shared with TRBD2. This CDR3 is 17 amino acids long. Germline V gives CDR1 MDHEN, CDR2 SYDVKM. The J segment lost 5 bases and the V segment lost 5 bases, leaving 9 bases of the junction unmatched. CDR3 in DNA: TGTGCCAGCAGTCCTACTAGCGGGGGGGCCTTCGACAATGAGCAGTTCTTC. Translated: CASSPTSGGAFDNEQFF.

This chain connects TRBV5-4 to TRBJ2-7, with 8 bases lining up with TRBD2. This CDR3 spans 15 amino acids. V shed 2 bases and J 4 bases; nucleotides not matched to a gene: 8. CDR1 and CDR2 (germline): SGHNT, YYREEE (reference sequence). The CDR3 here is CASSFEAGAGYEQYF. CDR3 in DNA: TGTGCCAGCAGCTTTGAAGCGGGAGCCGGGTACGAGCAGTACTTC.

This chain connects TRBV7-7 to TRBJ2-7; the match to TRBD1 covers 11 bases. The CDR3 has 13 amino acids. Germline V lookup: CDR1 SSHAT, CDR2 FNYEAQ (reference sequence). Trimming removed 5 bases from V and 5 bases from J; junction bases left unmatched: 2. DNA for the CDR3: TGTGCCAGCAGCAGGGACAGGGGGGACGAGCAGTACTTC. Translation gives CASSRDRGDEQYF.

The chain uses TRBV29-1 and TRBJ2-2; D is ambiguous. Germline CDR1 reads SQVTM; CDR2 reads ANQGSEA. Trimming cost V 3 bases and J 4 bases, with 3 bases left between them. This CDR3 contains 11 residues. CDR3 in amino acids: CSVDGTGELFF. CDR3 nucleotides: TGCAGCGTTGACGGCACCGGGGAGCTGTTTTTT.

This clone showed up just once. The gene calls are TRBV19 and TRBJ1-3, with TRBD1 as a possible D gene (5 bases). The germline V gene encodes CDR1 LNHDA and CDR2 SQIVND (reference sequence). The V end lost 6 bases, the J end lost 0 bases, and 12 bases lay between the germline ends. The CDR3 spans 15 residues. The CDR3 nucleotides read TGTGCCAGTAGCGCTACAGGCCTCTCTGGAAACACCATATATTTT. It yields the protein CASSATGLSGNTIYF. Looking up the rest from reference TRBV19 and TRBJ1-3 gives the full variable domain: DGGITQSPKYLFRKEGQNVTLSCEQNLNHDAMYWYRQDPGQGLRLIYYSQIVNDFQKGDIAEGYSVSREKKESFPLTVTSAQKNPTAFYLCASSATGLSGNTIYFGEGSWLTVV.

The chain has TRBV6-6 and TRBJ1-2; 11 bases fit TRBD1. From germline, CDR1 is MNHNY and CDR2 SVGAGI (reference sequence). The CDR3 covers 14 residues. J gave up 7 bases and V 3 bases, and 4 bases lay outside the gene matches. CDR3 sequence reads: CASSYGTGGSGYTF. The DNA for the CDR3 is TGTGCCAGCAGTTATGGGACAGGGGGAAGTGGCTACACCTTC.

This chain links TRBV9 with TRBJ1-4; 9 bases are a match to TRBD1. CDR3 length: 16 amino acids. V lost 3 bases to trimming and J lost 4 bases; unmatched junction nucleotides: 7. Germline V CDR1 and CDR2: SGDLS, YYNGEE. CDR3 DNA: TGTGCCAGCAGCGCGCGGACAGGGGAAGATAATGAAAAACTGTTTTTT. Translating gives CASSARTGEDNEKLFF. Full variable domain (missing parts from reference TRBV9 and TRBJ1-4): DSGVTQTPKHLITATGQRVTLRCSPRSGDLSVYWYQQSLDQGLQFLIQYYNGEERAKGNILERFSAQQFPDLHSELNLSSLELGDSALYFCASSARTGEDNEKLFFGSGTQLSVL.

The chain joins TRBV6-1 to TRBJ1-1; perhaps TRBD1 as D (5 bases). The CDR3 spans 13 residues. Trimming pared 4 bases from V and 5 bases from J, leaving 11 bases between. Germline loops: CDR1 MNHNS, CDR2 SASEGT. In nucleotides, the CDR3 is TGTGCCAGCAGTGGTGTTCAGGGTACTGAAGCTTTCTTT. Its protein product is CASSGVQGTEAFF.

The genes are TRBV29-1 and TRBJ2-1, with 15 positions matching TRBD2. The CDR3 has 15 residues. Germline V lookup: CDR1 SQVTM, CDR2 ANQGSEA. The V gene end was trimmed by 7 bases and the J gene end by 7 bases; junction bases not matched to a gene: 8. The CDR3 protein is CSAGFGTSGGNEQFF. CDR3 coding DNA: TGCAGCGCTGGGTTTGGGACTAGCGGGGGGAATGAGCAGTTCTTC.

The CDR3, as DNA: TGTGCCAGCAGTTACTTGGGGGGATTAACAGATACGCAGTATTTT. It yields the protein CASSYLGGLTDTQYF. The chain recombines TRBV6-5 with TRBJ2-3; tentative D call: TRBD2 (6 bases). Germline assignment: CDR1 MNHEY and CDR2 SVGAGI. Trimming shortened V by 1 base and J by 3 bases, and 11 bases separated the two germline ends. This CDR3 comprises 15 residues.

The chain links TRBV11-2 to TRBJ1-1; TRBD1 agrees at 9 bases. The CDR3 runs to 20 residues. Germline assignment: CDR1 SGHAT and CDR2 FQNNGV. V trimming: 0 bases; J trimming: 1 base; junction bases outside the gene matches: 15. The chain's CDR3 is CASSLDSLQQGARRNTEAFF. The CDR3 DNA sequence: TGTGCCAGCAGCTTAGACTCTCTCCAACAGGGGGCTCGGCGGAACACTGAAGCTTTCTTT. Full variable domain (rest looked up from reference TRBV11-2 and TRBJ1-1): EAGVAQSPRYKIIEKRQSVAFWCNPISGHATLYWYQQILGQGPKLLIQFQNNGVVDDSQLPKDRFSAERLKGVDSTLKIQPAKLEDSAVYLCASSLDSLQQGARRNTEAFFGQGTRLTVV.

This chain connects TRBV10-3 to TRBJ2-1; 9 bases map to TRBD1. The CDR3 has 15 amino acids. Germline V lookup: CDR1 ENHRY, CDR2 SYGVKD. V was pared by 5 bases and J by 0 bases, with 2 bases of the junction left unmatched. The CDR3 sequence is CAISLTGGSYNEQFF. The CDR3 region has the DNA TGTGCCATCAGTTTGACAGGGGGCTCCTACAATGAGCAGTTCTTC.

The CDR3 DNA reads as TGTGCCAGCAGTGTCGGACAGTCCTCTGGAAACACCATATATTTT. Amino acids: CASSVGQSSGNTIYF. The V and J genes are TRBV6-6 and TRBJ1-3; possible D gene TRBD1, 6 bases. V was shortened by 5 bases and J by 0 bases, with 11 bases between the two germline ends. The CDR3 is 15 amino acids. The germline CDR1 and CDR2 sequences are MNHNY and SVGAGI (reference sequence).

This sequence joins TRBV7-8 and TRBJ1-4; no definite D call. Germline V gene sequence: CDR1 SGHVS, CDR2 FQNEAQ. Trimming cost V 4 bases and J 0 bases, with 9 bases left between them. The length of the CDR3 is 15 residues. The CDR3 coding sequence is TGTGCCAGCAGCTCAGATGGCCCAACTAATGAAAAACTGTTTTTT. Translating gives CASSSDGPTNEKLFF.

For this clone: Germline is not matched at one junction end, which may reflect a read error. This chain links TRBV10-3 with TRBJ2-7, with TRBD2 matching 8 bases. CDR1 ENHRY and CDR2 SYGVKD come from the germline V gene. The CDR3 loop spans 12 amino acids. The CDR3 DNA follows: TGTGCCATCAGTGAGTTAGCGGGGCCACGAGGGTTC. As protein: CAISELAGPRGF.